This T cell receptor (beta chain) was sequenced during a study of radiotherapy plus CTLA-4 blockade in lung cancer. Focal radiation plus CTLA-4 blockade with ipilimumab was administered to patients who had chemo-refractory metastatic non-small-cell lung cancer. TCRdb's copy holds only in-frame clones and misses some; the assay was immunoSEQ multiplex PCR. This table holds around 85,000 clones, more than 75% found once. V shed 5 bases and J 2 bases; nucleotides not matched to a gene: 5. CDR3 length: 15 residues. Germline values: CDR1 MNHEY, CDR2 SMNVEV (reference sequence). This sample comprised peripheral blood, obtained from a patient treated with radiotherapy plus ipilimumab. This TCR derives from a human donor with non-small cell lung cancer who had a partial response to radiotherapy plus ipilimumab. The V call is TRBV27, the J call TRBJ1-3, with 8 bases identical to TRBD1. The CDR3 DNA sequence: TGTGCCAGCAGTCCCCAGGGGGCCGCTGGAAACACCATATATTTT. Translation gives CASSPQGAAGNTIYF.